The 3 T cell receptor beta chains below come from one sample, sequenced in a study of radiotherapy plus CTLA-4 blockade in lung cancer. Measured with immunoSEQ multiplex PCR; TCRdb has only the in-frame clones, and not every one. The sample lists some 90,000 clones; around 88% were seen once. The sequencing used peripheral blood, collected from a patient treated with radiotherapy plus ipilimumab. The receptors were sampled from a human donor with non-small cell lung cancer who had a partial response to radiotherapy plus ipilimumab.

V gene TRBV7-3 combines with J gene TRBJ2-1; 8 bases are a match to TRBD2. CDR1 SGHTA and CDR2 FQGTGA come from the germline V gene. The CDR3 runs 14 residues. V lost 5 bases, J lost 3 bases, and 3 bases stayed unmatched. CDR3 sequence reads: CASSAAGGYNEQFF. CDR3 sequence (DNA): TGTGCCAGCAGCGCCGCGGGAGGCTACAATGAGCAGTTCTTC.

This clone was detected only once. The chain employs TRBV2 and TRBJ2-1; 9 bases line up with TRBD2. The CDR3 extends over 15 amino acids. V was pared by 2 bases and J by 9 bases, with 8 bases of the junction left unmatched. The germline gives CDR1 SNHLY, CDR2 FYNNEI. The CDR3: CASSESLAGRREQFF. DNA for the CDR3: TGTGCCAGCAGTGAATCGCTAGCGGGAAGACGTGAGCAGTTCTTC.

The chain combines TRBV7-9 with TRBJ2-3; D is perhaps TRBD1 (5 bases). CDR1 is SEHNR and CDR2 is FQNEAQ in the germline V gene (reference sequence). V was pared by 3 bases and J by 2 bases, with 12 bases between. The CDR3 consists of 15 residues. The CDR3 DNA is TGTGCCAGCAGCTTGACATCCGGACACACAGATACGCAGTATTTT. Its translation: CASSLTSGHTDTQYF. Filled out from reference TRBV7-9 and TRBJ2-3, the complete variable domain reads DTGVSQNPRHKITKRGQNVTFRCDPISEHNRLYWYRQTLGQGPEFLTYFQNEAQLEKSRLLSDRFSAERPKGSFSTLEIQRTEQGDSAMYLCASSLTSGHTDTQYFGPGTRLTVL.